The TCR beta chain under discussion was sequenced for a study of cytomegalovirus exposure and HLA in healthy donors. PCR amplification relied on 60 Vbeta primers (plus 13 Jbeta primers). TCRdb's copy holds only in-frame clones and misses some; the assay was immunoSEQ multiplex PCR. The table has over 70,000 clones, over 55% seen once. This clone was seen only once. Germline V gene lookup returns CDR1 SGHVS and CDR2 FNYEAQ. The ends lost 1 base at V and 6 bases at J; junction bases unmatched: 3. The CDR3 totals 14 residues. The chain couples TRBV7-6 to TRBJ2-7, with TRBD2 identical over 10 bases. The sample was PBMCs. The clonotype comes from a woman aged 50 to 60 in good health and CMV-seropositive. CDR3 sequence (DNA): TGTGCCAGCAGCTTAGGAGGGACTAGCGCCGAGCAGTACTTC. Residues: CASSLGGTSAEQYF. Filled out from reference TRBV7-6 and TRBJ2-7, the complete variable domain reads GAGVSQSPRYKVTKRGQDVALRCDPISGHVSLYWYRQALGQGPEFLTYFNYEAQQDKSGLPNDRFSAERPEGSISTLTIQRTEQRDSAMYRCASSLGGTSAEQYFGPGTRLTVT.